The 17 T cell receptor beta chains listed next were all sequenced from one sample in a study of blood T cell repertoires in COVID-19. The table came from immunoSEQ multiplex PCR; TCRdb's copy has only in-frame clones and leaves some out. The data show 200,000 to 250,000 clones, with approximately 80% seen just once and 1.5% to 2% held by the top ten. Sequencing input: PBMCs or T cells enriched from blood (not recorded which). These receptors were obtained from a man in his 60s who had recovered from COVID-19.

This chain connects TRBV19 to TRBJ2-6; 8 bases align to TRBD1. This CDR3 region has 14 residues. With 6 bases clipped from V and 2 bases from J, the junction kept 0 bases outside the gene matches. Germline-derived CDR1 and CDR2 are LNHDA and SQIVND (reference sequence). CDR3 sequence (DNA): TGTGCCAGTAGGGACAGGGCTGGGGCCAACGTCCTGACTTTC. This translates into CASRDRAGANVLTF.

The chain recombines TRBV19 with TRBJ2-1; perhaps TRBD1 as D (6 bases). Germline V gene lookup returns CDR1 LNHDA and CDR2 SQIVND (reference sequence). CDR3 size: 14 residues. The V and J ends lost 5 bases and 1 base respectively, with 9 bases between them. The CDR3 coding sequence is TGTGCCAGTAGTTCACAGGGTTCCTACAATGAGCAGTTCTTC. Protein sequence: CASSSQGSYNEQFF.

Here the CDR3 DNA reads TGCGCCAGCAGCGGGGACAGCCTCTCTGGAAACACCATATATTTT. It specifies CASSGDSLSGNTIYF. This chain connects TRBV5-1 to TRBJ1-3; 7 bases agree with TRBD1. V dropped 4 bases and J dropped 0; count of bases not matched to a gene: 4. The CDR3 runs 15 residues. Per germline, CDR1 SGHRS and CDR2 YFSETQ.

This clone was counted a few times. The chain employs TRBV6-5 and TRBJ2-7; no firm D call. The CDR3 has 15 amino acids. V shed 2 bases and J shed 3 bases, with 14 bases lying between them. Looked up from germline, CDR1 is MNHEY and CDR2 is SVGAGI. In DNA, the CDR3 is TGTGCCAGCAGTTACAGCCCGCCAGGCGTCTACGAGCAGTACTTC. It codes for CASSYSPPGVYEQYF.

V usage is TRBV4-1 and J usage is TRBJ2-7; 15 bases agree with TRBD2. CDR1 is MGHRA, CDR2 YSYEKL, per germline. The CDR3 extends over 19 amino acids. V gave up 0 bases and J gave up 0 bases; unmatched junction bases: 6. The DNA of the CDR3 is TGCGCCAGCAGCCAAGACCGGACTAGCGGGGGGGGGCCCTCCTACGAGCAGTACTTC. Its translation: CASSQDRTSGGGPSYEQYF.

This clone was observed a handful of times. The chain links TRBV10-2 to TRBJ2-2, with 10 positions matching TRBD1. There are 15 residues in the CDR3. CDR1 WSHSY and CDR2 SAAADI come from the germline V gene. V gave up 8 bases and J gave up 7 bases; unmatched junction bases: 10. The CDR3 DNA is TGCGCCAGCGGGGAAACCGGGACAGGGGTCGGGGAGCTGTTTTTT. This encodes CASGETGTGVGELFF.

This clone was picked up one time. The chain joins TRBV19 to TRBJ1-2, with 7 bases identical to TRBD1. Germline CDR1 reads LNHDA; CDR2 reads SQIVND (reference sequence). This CDR3 is built from 16 residues. J lost 4 bases, V lost 4 bases, and 12 bases had no gene match. DNA for the CDR3: TGTGCCAGTAGTAAAGGGGGCAGGGGCGAAACCTATGGCTACACCTTC. It specifies CASSKGGRGETYGYTF.

This clone was counted only a few times. This chain joins TRBV5-1 and TRBJ1-3; no reliable D call. With 0 bases removed from V and 4 bases from J, the gap between germline ends came to 14 bases. From germline, CDR1 is SGHRS and CDR2 YFSETQ. The CDR3 loop spans 16 amino acids. CDR3 coding DNA: TGCGCCAGCAGCTTGGCCAACGTGGGGAGCGGAAACACCATATATTTT. It translates to CASSLANVGSGNTIYF.

The CDR3 reads CSVEGQALYNSPLHF. DNA for the CDR3: TGCAGCGTTGAGGGACAGGCCCTTTATAATTCACCCCTCCACTTT. The chain joins TRBV29-1 to TRBJ1-6; 8 bases line up with TRBD1. This CDR3 has 15 amino acids. Germline V gives CDR1 SQVTM, CDR2 ANQGSEA. V shed 3 bases and J 4 bases; nucleotides not matched to a gene: 5. Full variable domain (remainder filled in from reference TRBV29-1 and TRBJ1-6): SAVISQKPSRDICQRGTSLTIQCQVDSQVTMMFWYRQQPGQSLTLIATANQGSEATYESGFVIDKFPISRPNLTFSTLTVSNMSPEDSSIYLCSVEGQALYNSPLHFGNGTRLTVT.

This chain links TRBV6-2 or TRBV6-3 with TRBJ1-6, with TRBD1 matching 7 bases. V lost 1 base and J lost 6; bases outside the gene matches: 3. The V gene's germline CDR1 is MNHEY and CDR2 SVGEGT. There are 15 residues in the CDR3. CDR3 protein: CASSYWAGGNSPLHF. CDR3 nucleotides: TGTGCCAGCAGTTACTGGGCAGGGGGTAATTCACCCCTCCACTTT.

This clone occurred once. The CDR3 is CASSLEGGVSPLHF. In DNA form, the CDR3 reads TGTGCCAGTAGTTTGGAGGGAGGGGTTTCACCCCTCCACTTT. The chain carries TRBV19 and TRBJ1-6, with D possibly being TRBD1 (5 bases). Trimming left V 5 bases short and J 9 bases short, with 14 bases between. Germline CDR1 and CDR2: LNHDA and SQIVND (reference sequence). This CDR3 comprises 14 residues.

This rearrangement joins TRBV7-2 to TRBJ2-5, with D possibly matching TRBD2 (5 bases). There are 13 residues in the CDR3. Germline CDR1 SGHTA, CDR2 FQGNSA. Trimming cost V 2 bases and J 2 bases, with 6 bases left between them. DNA for the CDR3: TGTGCCAGCAGCTTACCGGGGCAAGAGACCCAGTACTTC. Its protein is CASSLPGQETQYF.

This clone was seen once. This chain uses TRBV29-1 with TRBJ2-7; perhaps TRBD2 as D (5 bases). From germline, CDR1 is SQVTM and CDR2 ANQGSEA. V dropped 6 bases and J dropped 5 bases, with 23 bases sitting between them. The CDR3 has 15 residues. The CDR3 is CSVSHGKTLVHEQYF. The CDR3 bases are TGCAGCGTATCGCACGGGAAGACACTGGTACACGAGCAGTACTTC.

The chain recombines TRBV7-8 with TRBJ1-2; 10 bases map to TRBD1. The CDR3 totals 17 residues. Trimming at V came to 5 bases and at J to 3 bases, leaving 12 bases not matched to a gene. The germline V gene has CDR1 SGHVS and CDR2 FQNEAQ. CDR3 residues: CASSVTRTGGRDYGYTF. CDR3 DNA: TGTGCCAGCAGCGTTACGCGGACAGGGGGAAGGGACTATGGCTACACCTTC. The variable domain in full, with the rest retrieved from reference TRBV7-8 and TRBJ1-2, is GAGVSQSPRYKVAKRGQDVALRCDPISGHVSLFWYQQALGQGPEFLTYFQNEAQLDKSGLPSDRFFAERPEGSVSTLKIQRTQQEDSAVYLCASSVTRTGGRDYGYTFGSGTRLTVV.

This clone was detected ten times or more. The chain employs TRBV5-6 and TRBJ1-2; maybe TRBD1 (5 bases). The CDR3 covers 14 residues. V lost 2 bases and J lost 5, with 13 bases in between. The V gene's germline CDR1 is SGHDT and CDR2 YYEEEE. CDR3 region: CASSFSGAGYGYTF. The CDR3, as DNA: TGTGCCAGCAGCTTCTCCGGGGCGGGGTATGGCTACACCTTC.

As DNA, the CDR3 is TGCAGCTCCTCGTTAGGGGGCTATGGCTACACCTTC. It translates to CSSSLGGYGYTF. The chain carries TRBV29-1 and TRBJ1-2, with D perhaps TRBD1 (6 bases). Trimming pared 8 bases from V and 4 bases from J, leaving 14 bases between. The germline CDR1 and CDR2 sequences are SQVTM and ANQGSEA. The CDR3 covers 12 residues.

This chain joins TRBV20-1 and TRBJ1-2, with D hard to call. The ends were cut back, 6 bases at V and 6 bases at J, with 11 bases in the middle. The CDR3 runs 11 residues. CDR1 is DFQATT, CDR2 SNEGSKA, per germline (reference sequence). The CDR3 region is CSANKEDGYTF. The CDR3 coding sequence is TGCAGTGCCAACAAGGAGGATGGCTACACCTTC.